This T cell receptor (beta chain) was profiled in a study of blood T cell repertoires in COVID-19. About the research overall: From T cells, B-cell-depleted T cells, or PBMCs came the material, which was cDNA or gDNA.

V dropped 4 bases and J dropped 1; count of bases not matched to a gene: 5. CDR1 is SEHNR and CDR2 is FQNEAQ in the germline V gene (reference sequence). The CDR3 totals 16 residues. This table comes from immunoSEQ multiplex PCR, and its TCRdb copy is limited to in-frame clones, with some not included. The sample lists 100,000 or so clones, about 80% occurring once. Source material: peripheral blood. This TCR came from a woman in her 70s with acute or convalescent COVID-19. The chain has TRBV7-9 and TRBJ2-1, with 9 nucleotides matching TRBD2. The CDR3 DNA reads TGTGCCAGCAGCTCGGACCTAGCGGGGTCCTACAATGAGCAGTTCTTC. The encoded protein is CASSSDLAGSYNEQFF.